The text below deals with one T cell receptor (beta chain). The antigen remains unidentified. The TCRbeta library incorporated unique molecular identifiers. MiXCR, applied by TCRdb to the PCR reads, yields one record per CDR3 protein. The data show 250,000 to 350,000 distinct CDR3 sequences, 23% seen once. The source of the sample is a study of T-cell reconstitution after alpha-beta-depleted transplantation in children. Study-level points and caveats: Surviving recipient T cells and intrathymic progenitors accounted for some patients' high TCRbeta diversity at day 60. Diversity and T-cell counts at one year after transplant derived mostly from new T cells. Expanded clones from the graft, numbering several hundred, reportedly supplied alpha-beta T cells about two months after transplant.

This receptor was obtained from a male patient aged 5 to 17 who had a stem cell transplant for acute lymphoblastic leukemia, so the T cells may come from the graft donor. The specimen was PBMCs, mostly from graft donor cells, collected 180 days after TCRalphabeta/CD19-depleted stem cell transplant.

The CDR3 DNA is TGTGCCAGCAGCTTAGCTCAGACTCGAGGGCACAATGAGCAGTTCTTC. Residues: CASSLAQTRGHNEQFF. The genes are TRBV7-6 and TRBJ2-1, with D possibly TRBD2 on 5 matching bases. V was cut by 0 bases and J by 5 bases, with 14 bases left in between. Germline V gene lookup returns CDR1 SGHVS and CDR2 FNYEAQ. This CDR3 comprises 16 residues. Looking up the rest from reference TRBV7-6 and TRBJ2-1 gives the full variable domain: GAGVSQSPRYKVTKRGQDVALRCDPISGHVSLYWYRQALGQGPEFLTYFNYEAQQDKSGLPNDRFSAERPEGSISTLTIQRTEQRDSAMYRCASSLAQTRGHNEQFFGPGTRLTVL.